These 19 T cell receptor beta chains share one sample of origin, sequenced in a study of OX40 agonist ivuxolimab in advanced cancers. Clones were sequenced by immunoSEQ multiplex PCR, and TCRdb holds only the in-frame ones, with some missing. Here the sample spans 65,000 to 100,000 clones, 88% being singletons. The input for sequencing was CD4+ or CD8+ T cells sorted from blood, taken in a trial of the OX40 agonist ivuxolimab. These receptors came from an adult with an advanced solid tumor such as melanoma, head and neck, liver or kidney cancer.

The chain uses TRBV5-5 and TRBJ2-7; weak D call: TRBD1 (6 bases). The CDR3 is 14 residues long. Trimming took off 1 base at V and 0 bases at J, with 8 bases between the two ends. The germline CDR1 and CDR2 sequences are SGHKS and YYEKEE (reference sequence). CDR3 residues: CASSLQGSSYEQYF. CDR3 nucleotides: TGTGCCAGCAGCTTGCAGGGGAGCTCCTACGAGCAGTACTTC.

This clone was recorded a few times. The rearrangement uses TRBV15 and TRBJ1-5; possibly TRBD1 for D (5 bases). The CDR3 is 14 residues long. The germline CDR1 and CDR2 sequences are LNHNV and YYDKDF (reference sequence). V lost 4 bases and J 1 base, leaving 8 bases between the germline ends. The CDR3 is CATSKGASNQPQHF. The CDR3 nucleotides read TGTGCCACCAGCAAAGGGGCGAGCAATCAGCCCCAGCATTTT.

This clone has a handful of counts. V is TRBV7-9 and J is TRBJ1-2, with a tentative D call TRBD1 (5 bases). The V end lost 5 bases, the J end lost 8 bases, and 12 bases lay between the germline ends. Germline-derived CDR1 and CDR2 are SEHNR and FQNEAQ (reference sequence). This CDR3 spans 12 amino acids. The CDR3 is CASSPTRGGYTF. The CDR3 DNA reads TGTGCCAGCAGCCCCACTCGGGGGGGCTACACCTTC.

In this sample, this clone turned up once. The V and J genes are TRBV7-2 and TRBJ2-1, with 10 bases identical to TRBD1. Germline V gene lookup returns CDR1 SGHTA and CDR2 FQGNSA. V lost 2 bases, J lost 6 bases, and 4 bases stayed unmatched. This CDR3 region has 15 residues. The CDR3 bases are TGTGCCAGCAGCTTAACCGGGACAGGGGTCAATGAGCAGTTCTTC. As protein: CASSLTGTGVNEQFF.

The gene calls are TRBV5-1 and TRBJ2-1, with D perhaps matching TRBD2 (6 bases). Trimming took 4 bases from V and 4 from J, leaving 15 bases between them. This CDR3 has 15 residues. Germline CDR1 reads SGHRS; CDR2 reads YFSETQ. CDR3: CASSGEPGGYNEQFF. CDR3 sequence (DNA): TGCGCCAGCAGCGGCGAACCCGGAGGGTACAATGAGCAGTTCTTC.

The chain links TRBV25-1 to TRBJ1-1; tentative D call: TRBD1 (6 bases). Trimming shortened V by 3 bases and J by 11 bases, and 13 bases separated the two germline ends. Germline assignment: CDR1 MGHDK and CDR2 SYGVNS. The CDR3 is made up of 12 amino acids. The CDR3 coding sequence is TGTGCCAGCAGTGATTGGGGGCAGGGGGCTTTCTTT. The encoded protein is CASSDWGQGAFF.

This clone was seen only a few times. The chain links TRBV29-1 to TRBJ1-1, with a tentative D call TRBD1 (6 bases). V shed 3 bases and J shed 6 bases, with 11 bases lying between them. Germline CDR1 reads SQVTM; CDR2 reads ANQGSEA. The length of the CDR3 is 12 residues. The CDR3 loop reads CSVEGGASEAFF. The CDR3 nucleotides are TGCAGCGTTGAGGGGGGGGCCTCTGAAGCTTTCTTT.

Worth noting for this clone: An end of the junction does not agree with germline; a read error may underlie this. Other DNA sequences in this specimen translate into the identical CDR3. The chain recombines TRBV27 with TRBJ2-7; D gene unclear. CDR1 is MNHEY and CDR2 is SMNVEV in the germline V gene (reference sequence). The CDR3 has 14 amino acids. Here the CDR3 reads CATIGLSGPYEQYF. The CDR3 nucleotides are TGTGCCACTATCGGGCTCTCGGGTCCCTACGAACAGTACTTC.

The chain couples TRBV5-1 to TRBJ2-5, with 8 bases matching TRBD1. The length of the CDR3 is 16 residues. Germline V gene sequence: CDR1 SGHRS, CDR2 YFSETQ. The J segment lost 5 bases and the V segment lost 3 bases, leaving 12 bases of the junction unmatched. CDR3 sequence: CASSSHTTRTGETQYF. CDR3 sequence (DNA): TGCGCCAGCAGCTCCCACACGACACGGACAGGGGAGACCCAGTACTTC.

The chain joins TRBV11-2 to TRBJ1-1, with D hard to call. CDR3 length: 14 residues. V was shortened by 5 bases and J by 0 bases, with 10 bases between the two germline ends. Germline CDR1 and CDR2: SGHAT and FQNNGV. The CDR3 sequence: CASSPVRVNTEAFF. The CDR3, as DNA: TGTGCCAGCAGCCCAGTCCGGGTGAACACTGAAGCTTTCTTT.

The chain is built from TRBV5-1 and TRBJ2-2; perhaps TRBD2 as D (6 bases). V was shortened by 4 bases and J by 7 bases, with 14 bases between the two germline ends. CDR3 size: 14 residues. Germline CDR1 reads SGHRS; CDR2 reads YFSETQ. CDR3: CASSPGREGGELFF. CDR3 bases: TGCGCCAGCAGCCCCGGGAGAGAAGGCGGGGAGCTGTTTTTT.

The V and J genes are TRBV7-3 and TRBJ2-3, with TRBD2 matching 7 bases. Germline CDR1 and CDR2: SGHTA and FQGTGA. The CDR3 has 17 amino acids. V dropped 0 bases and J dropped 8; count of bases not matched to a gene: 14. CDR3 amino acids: CASSLTPLAGGQGTQYF. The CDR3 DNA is TGTGCCAGCAGCTTAACCCCTTTAGCGGGTGGGCAGGGTACGCAGTATTTT. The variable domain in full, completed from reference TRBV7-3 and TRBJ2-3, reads GAGVSQTPSNKVTEKGKYVELRCDPISGHTALYWYRQSLGQGPEFLIYFQGTGAADDSGLPNDRFFAVRPEGSVSTLKIQRTERGDSAVYLCASSLTPLAGGQGTQYFGPGTRLTVL.

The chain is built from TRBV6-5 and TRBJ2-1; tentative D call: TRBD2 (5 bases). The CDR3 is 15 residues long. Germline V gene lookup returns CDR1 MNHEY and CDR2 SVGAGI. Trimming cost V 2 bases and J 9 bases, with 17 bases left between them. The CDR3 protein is CASSYGLASLPEQFF. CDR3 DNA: TGTGCCAGCAGTTACGGGCTAGCTAGTCTGCCTGAGCAGTTCTTC.

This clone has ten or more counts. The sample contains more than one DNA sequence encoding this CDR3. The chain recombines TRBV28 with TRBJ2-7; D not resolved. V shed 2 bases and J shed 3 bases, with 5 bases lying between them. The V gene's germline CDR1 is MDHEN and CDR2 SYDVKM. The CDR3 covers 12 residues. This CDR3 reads CASSLIGYEQYF. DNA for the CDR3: TGTGCCAGCAGTTTAATTGGCTACGAGCAGTACTTC.

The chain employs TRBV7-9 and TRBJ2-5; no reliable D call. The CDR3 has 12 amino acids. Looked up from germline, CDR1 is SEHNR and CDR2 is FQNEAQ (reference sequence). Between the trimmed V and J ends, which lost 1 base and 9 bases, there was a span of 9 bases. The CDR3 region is CASSLDVVPQYF. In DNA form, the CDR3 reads TGTGCCAGCAGCTTAGATGTGGTTCCCCAGTACTTC.

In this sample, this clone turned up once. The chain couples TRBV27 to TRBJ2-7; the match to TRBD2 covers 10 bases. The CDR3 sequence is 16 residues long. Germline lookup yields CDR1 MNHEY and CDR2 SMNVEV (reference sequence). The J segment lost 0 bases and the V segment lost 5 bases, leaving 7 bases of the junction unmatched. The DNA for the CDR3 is TGTGCCAGCAGTCCCACCGGGACTAGCGCCTCCTACGAGCAGTACTTC. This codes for CASSPTGTSASYEQYF.

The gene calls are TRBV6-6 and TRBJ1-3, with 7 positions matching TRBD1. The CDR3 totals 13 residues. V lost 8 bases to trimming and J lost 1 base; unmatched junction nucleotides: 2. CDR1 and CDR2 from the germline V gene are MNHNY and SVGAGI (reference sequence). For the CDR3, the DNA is TGTGCCAGCCCGGGACAGTCTGGAAACACCATATATTTT. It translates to CASPGQSGNTIYF.

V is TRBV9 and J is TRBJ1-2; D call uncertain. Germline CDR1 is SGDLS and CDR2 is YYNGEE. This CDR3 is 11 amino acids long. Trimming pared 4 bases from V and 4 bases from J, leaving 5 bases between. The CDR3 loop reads CASSSVYGYTF. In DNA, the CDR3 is TGTGCCAGCAGCTCAGTCTATGGCTACACCTTC. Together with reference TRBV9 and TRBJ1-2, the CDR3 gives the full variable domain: DSGVTQTPKHLITATGQRVTLRCSPRSGDLSVYWYQQSLDQGLQFLIQYYNGEERAKGNILERFSAQQFPDLHSELNLSSLELGDSALYFCASSSVYGYTFGSGTRLTVV.

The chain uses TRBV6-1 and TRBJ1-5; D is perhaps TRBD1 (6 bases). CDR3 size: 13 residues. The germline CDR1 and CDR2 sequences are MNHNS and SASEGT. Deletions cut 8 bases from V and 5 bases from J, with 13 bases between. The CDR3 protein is CASHRVRDQPQHF. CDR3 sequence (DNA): TGTGCCAGCCACAGGGTACGGGATCAGCCCCAGCATTTT.